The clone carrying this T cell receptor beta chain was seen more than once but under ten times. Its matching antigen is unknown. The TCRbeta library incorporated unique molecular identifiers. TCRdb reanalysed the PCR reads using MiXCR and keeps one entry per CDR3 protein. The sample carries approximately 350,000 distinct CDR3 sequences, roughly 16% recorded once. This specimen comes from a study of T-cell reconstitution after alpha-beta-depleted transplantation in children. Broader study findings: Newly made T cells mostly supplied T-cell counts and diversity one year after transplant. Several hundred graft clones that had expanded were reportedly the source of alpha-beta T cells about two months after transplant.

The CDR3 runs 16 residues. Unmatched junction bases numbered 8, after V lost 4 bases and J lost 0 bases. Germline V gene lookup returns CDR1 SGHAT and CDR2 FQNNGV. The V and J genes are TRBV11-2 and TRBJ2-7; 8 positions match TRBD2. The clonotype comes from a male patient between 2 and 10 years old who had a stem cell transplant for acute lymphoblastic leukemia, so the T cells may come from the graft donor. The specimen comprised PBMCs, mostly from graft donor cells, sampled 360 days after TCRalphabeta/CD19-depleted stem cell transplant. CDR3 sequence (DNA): TGTGCCAGCAGCTCCAATCTAGCGGGCCTCTCCTACGAGCAGTACTTC. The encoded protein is CASSSNLAGLSYEQYF.